These 5 T cell receptor beta chains originate from one sample sequenced in a study of blood T cell repertoires in COVID-19. Sequenced by immunoSEQ multiplex PCR; TCRdb stores in-frame clones only, minus some. Of 130,000 to 150,000 clones detected, less than 90% appear once; the ten largest clones hold around two fifths. Sequencing used peripheral blood. These receptors were collected from a human donor in a cohort sampled during active COVID-19.

V and J are TRBV7-2 and TRBJ2-1; 7 bases fit TRBD2. This CDR3 contains 14 residues. Trimming cost V 8 bases and J 8 bases; bases outside gene matches: 12. The V gene's germline CDR1 is SGHTA and CDR2 FQGNSA. The CDR3 protein is CASSESGGWDEQFF. In DNA, the CDR3 is TGTGCCAGCTCGGAGTCCGGGGGGTGGGATGAGCAGTTCTTC.

The chain has TRBV6-5 and TRBJ1-3; TRBD1 matches 7 bases. CDR1 is MNHEY and CDR2 is SVGAGI in the germline V gene. The CDR3 spans 15 residues. Trimming removed 6 bases from V and 4 bases from J; junction bases left unmatched: 9. The CDR3 reads CASRLRETGGNTIYF. The CDR3 coding sequence is TGTGCCAGCAGGCTCCGGGAGACAGGGGGAAACACCATATATTTT.

The chain uses TRBV5-1 and TRBJ2-1, with a weak D call TRBD1 (6 bases). Germline CDR1 and CDR2: SGHRS and YFSETQ. Trimming cost V 3 bases and J 8 bases, with 15 bases left between them. CDR3 size: 14 residues. CDR3 sequence (DNA): TGCGCCAGCAGCTCCACAGGGCCCTGGGATGAGCAGTTCTTC. The encoded protein is CASSSTGPWDEQFF. Full variable domain (remainder filled in from reference TRBV5-1 and TRBJ2-1): KAGVTQTPRYLIKTRGQQVTLSCSPISGHRSVSWYQQTPGQGLQFLFEYFSETQRNKGNFPGRFSGRQFSNSRSEMNVSTLELGDSALYLCASSSTGPWDEQFFGPGTRLTVL.

The chain employs TRBV6-5 and TRBJ1-5; D is unresolved. The germline V and J ends were trimmed by 0 bases and 0 bases, with 6 bases remaining between them. CDR3 length: 15 residues. Germline V gives CDR1 MNHEY, CDR2 SVGAGI. The CDR3 DNA reads TGTGCCAGCAGTTACTCGCGGGATAGCAATCAGCCCCAGCATTTT. It codes for CASSYSRDSNQPQHF.

This chain links TRBV7-6 with TRBJ2-5; 9 nucleotides align to TRBD2. CDR3 length: 14 residues. Germline CDR1 and CDR2: SGHVS and FNYEAQ. V was pared by 1 base and J by 5 bases, with 2 bases of the junction left unmatched. CDR3 sequence reads: CASSLGRGGETQYF. CDR3 nucleotides: TGTGCCAGCAGCTTAGGGCGGGGGGGGGAGACCCAGTACTTC.